These 19 T cell receptor beta chains were all obtained from the same sample, sequenced in a study of T cells in narcolepsy. Clones were read by immunoSEQ multiplex PCR, and TCRdb kept only the in-frame ones, dropping some. Of some 23,000 clones listed, approximately 85% are singletons. Sequencing used CD45RA- memory CD4+ T cells from PBMCs. Receptors were obtained from a human donor with narcolepsy.

The genes are TRBV18 and TRBJ1-4; D gene unclear. The germline CDR1 and CDR2 sequences are KGHSH and LQKENI. The V end lost 3 bases, the J end lost 0 bases, and 11 bases lay between the germline ends. CDR3 length equals 16 residues. The CDR3 nucleotides read TGTGCCAGCTCACCCGGATTGGGAGCAACTAATGAAAAACTGTTTTTT. Protein product: CASSPGLGATNEKLFF. Based on the CDR3 plus reference TRBV18 and TRBJ1-4, the full variable domain is NAGVMQNPRHLVRRRGQEARLRCSPMKGHSHVYWYRQLPEEGLKFMVYLQKENIIDESGMPKERFSAEFPKEGPSILRIQQVVRGDSAAYFCASSPGLGATNEKLFFGSGTQLSVL.

V and J are TRBV11-3 and TRBJ1-1; D is uncertain. Germline V gene lookup returns CDR1 SGHNT and CDR2 YENEEA. V was shortened by 1 base and J by 0 bases, with 6 bases between the two germline ends. The CDR3 spans 14 residues. The CDR3 nucleotides are TGTGCCAGCAGCTTAGGGAGTCTGAACACTGAAGCTTTCTTT. Residues: CASSLGSLNTEAFF.

This chain connects TRBV5-1 to TRBJ2-3, with 9 bases fitting TRBD2. Germline trimming cut 3 bases from V and 0 bases from J; bases unmatched to any gene: 5. The CDR3 spans 16 residues. Germline V gene sequence: CDR1 SGHRS, CDR2 YFSETQ. The CDR3 sequence is CASSSLTSGSTDTQYF. CDR3 in DNA: TGCGCCAGCAGCTCCCTGACTAGCGGCAGCACAGATACGCAGTATTTT.

The chain combines TRBV4-1 with TRBJ2-3, with 9 bases identical to TRBD1. This CDR3 has 15 residues. CDR1 is MGHRA and CDR2 is YSYEKL in the germline V gene. The ends lost 1 base at V and 6 bases at J; junction bases unmatched: 5. The CDR3 coding sequence is TGCGCCAGCAGCCAAGGACAGGGGGATTGGGATACGCAGTATTTT. Protein sequence: CASSQGQGDWDTQYF.

This chain uses TRBV9 with TRBJ1-3, with D unresolved. Germline lookup yields CDR1 SGDLS and CDR2 YYNGEE. Trimming pared 2 bases from V and 0 bases from J, leaving 12 bases between. The CDR3 has 16 amino acids. The DNA of the CDR3 is TGTGCCAGCAGCGTTCGGGCAGGACCCTCTGGAAACACCATATATTTT. Protein sequence: CASSVRAGPSGNTIYF.

The chain employs TRBV11-2 and TRBJ1-2, with D possibly TRBD1 on 5 matching bases. The CDR3 consists of 13 residues. V was trimmed by 0 bases and J by 8 bases, leaving 10 bases between them. Germline loops: CDR1 SGHAT, CDR2 FQNNGV. The CDR3 protein is CASSLDRGTGYTF. The CDR3 DNA is TGTGCCAGCAGCTTAGATCGGGGGACGGGCTACACCTTC.

The chain couples TRBV28 to TRBJ2-2, with D tentatively TRBD2 (6 bases). V lost 7 bases and J lost 5, with 11 bases in between. CDR1 MDHEN and CDR2 SYDVKM come from the germline V gene. The CDR3 sequence is 13 residues long. The CDR3 loop reads CASTRGLTGELFF. The CDR3 DNA is TGTGCCAGCACACGGGGGTTGACCGGGGAGCTGTTTTTT.

This chain joins TRBV2 and TRBJ1-2; D may be TRBD1 (5 bases). The CDR3 covers 12 residues. In germline, CDR1 is SNHLY, CDR2 FYNNEI. Trimming removed 6 bases at V and 7 bases at J, with 12 bases between. CDR3 sequence reads: CASRGDSFGYTF. DNA of the CDR3: TGTGCCAGCAGGGGGGACTCTTTTGGCTACACCTTC. Combining the CDR3 with reference TRBV2 and TRBJ1-2 gives the whole variable domain EPEVTQTPSHQVTQMGQEVILRCVPISNHLYFYWYRQILGQKVEFLVSFYNNEISEKSEIFDDQFSVERPDGSNFTLKIRSTKLEDSAMYFCASRGDSFGYTFGSGTRLTVV.

V is TRBV11-3 and J is TRBJ1-6, with D unclear. Trimming shortened V by 5 bases and J by 8 bases, and 10 bases separated the two germline ends. Germline V gives CDR1 SGHNT, CDR2 YENEEA. The length of the CDR3 is 13 residues. CDR3 coding DNA: TGTGCCAGCAGCCAAAAATACGATTCACCCCTCCACTTT. Amino acid sequence: CASSQKYDSPLHF. The whole variable domain, filled in from reference TRBV11-3 and TRBJ1-6, reads EAGVVQSPRYKIIEKKQPVAFWCNPISGHNTLYWYLQNLGQGPELLIRYENEEAVDDSQLPKDRFSAERLKGVDSTLKIQPAELGDSAVYLCASSQKYDSPLHFGNGTRLTVT.

V is TRBV10-3 and J is TRBJ2-1, with 7 positions matching TRBD2. Germline-derived CDR1 and CDR2 are ENHRY and SYGVKD. The CDR3 is made up of 18 amino acids. J lost 6 bases, V lost 9 bases, and 23 bases had no gene match. The CDR3 sequence is CAIRGPETSSGGFNEQFF. CDR3 DNA: TGTGCCATTCGCGGCCCAGAAACTTCTAGCGGAGGGTTCAATGAGCAGTTCTTC.

This clone was counted a single time. The CDR3 DNA is TGCAGCGCTAGGACAGGCCGTGAAAAACTGTTTTTT. It codes for CSARTGREKLFF. The rearrangement uses TRBV29-1 and TRBJ1-4; 7 positions match TRBD1. The J segment lost 7 bases and the V segment lost 7 bases, leaving 6 bases of the junction unmatched. This CDR3 has 12 residues. The germline V gene encodes CDR1 SQVTM and CDR2 ANQGSEA.

The V gene is TRBV5-1, the J gene TRBJ2-5; 7 positions agree with TRBD2. The tail of the sequence fits TRBJ2-7 better, so the J call may be wrong. The CDR3 extends over 14 amino acids. Looked up from germline, CDR1 is SGHRS and CDR2 is YFSETQ. The chain's CDR3 is CASSTGGLIYEQYF. In DNA, the CDR3 is TGCGCCAGCAGCACGGGGGGACTGATCTACGAGCAGTACTTC.

J is TRBJ2-3 and V is TRBV19; TRBD1 is a possible D gene (5 bases). The germline V gene encodes CDR1 LNHDA and CDR2 SQIVND (reference sequence). V was pared by 5 bases and J by 5 bases, with 14 bases between. There are 14 residues in the CDR3. The CDR3 nucleotides are TGTGCCAGTAGTTGGGGCGGTATCAGAGATACGCAGTATTTT. This sequence encodes CASSWGGIRDTQYF.

The chain joins TRBV4-3 to TRBJ2-2; 7 bases match TRBD2. The V gene end was trimmed by 0 bases and the J gene end by 4 bases; junction bases not matched to a gene: 5. Germline-derived CDR1 and CDR2 are LGHNA and YSLEER. The CDR3 is 16 residues long. The DNA for the CDR3 is TGCGCCAGCAGCCAAGAAGGCGGGAGTGGCACCGGGGAGCTGTTTTTT. Amino acid sequence: CASSQEGGSGTGELFF.

The chain employs TRBV9 and TRBJ2-1, with D tentatively TRBD1 (5 bases). Per the germline V gene, CDR1 is SGDLS and CDR2 is YYNGEE. This CDR3 is 17 amino acids long. V lost 4 bases to trimming and J lost 5 bases, with 22 bases between them. The CDR3 reads CASSRSSRWGRNNEQFF. The CDR3 DNA sequence: TGTGCCAGCAGCCGTTCTAGTCGGTGGGGCAGGAACAATGAGCAGTTCTTC.

This rearrangement joins TRBV14 to TRBJ1-2, with 7 positions matching TRBD1. The CDR3 contains 17 residues. Per germline, CDR1 SGHDN and CDR2 FVKESK. Trimming cost V 6 bases and J 9 bases; bases outside gene matches: 22. DNA for the CDR3: TGTGCCAGCAGTGATGGACAGGTTTTTGAGGGCAATCATCGCTACACCTTC. It translates to CASSDGQVFEGNHRYTF.

The chain is built from TRBV7-7 and TRBJ2-5; the D is unclear. This CDR3 contains 14 residues. V was clipped by 2 bases and J by 4 bases, with 11 bases between them. Germline V gives CDR1 SSHAT, CDR2 FNYEAQ (reference sequence). Here the CDR3 reads CASSLNPKRETQYF. DNA of the CDR3: TGTGCCAGCAGCTTAAACCCAAAGAGAGAGACCCAGTACTTC.

The V gene is TRBV5-6, the J gene TRBJ2-7; D ambiguous. There are 14 residues in the CDR3. CDR1 SGHDT and CDR2 YYEEEE come from the germline V gene. V was trimmed by 0 bases and J by 5 bases, leaving 12 bases between them. The CDR3 nucleotides are TGTGCCAGCAGCTTGGCCCCGCGTTGGGACGAGCAGTACTTC. This gives the protein CASSLAPRWDEQYF. Full variable domain (remainder filled in from reference TRBV5-6 and TRBJ2-7): DAGVTQSPTHLIKTRGQQVTLRCSPKSGHDTVSWYQQALGQGPQFIFQYYEEEERQRGNFPDRFSGHQFPNYSSELNVNALLLGDSALYLCASSLAPRWDEQYFGPGTRLTVT.

The J gene is TRBJ2-3, the V gene TRBV12-5; D might be TRBD1 (6 bases). V lost 4 bases and J lost 0, with 17 bases in between. Germline CDR1 LGHNT, CDR2 FRNRAP. This CDR3 comprises 17 residues. The CDR3 DNA follows: TGTGCTAGTGGTTCAAGCGCAAAGACAGGAAGCACAGATACGCAGTATTTT. Protein product: CASGSSAKTGSTDTQYF.